This TCR beta chain is from a study of cytomegalovirus exposure and HLA in healthy donors. A remark on this clone: Its antigen remains unknown.

Broader study findings: In a later analysis, first-cohort TCR clusters were found to tend to co-occur in the approximately 110 validation repertoires. Reports indicated that the classifier achieved high specificity and sensitivity in diagnosing cytomegalovirus status.

Separate from the approximately 700-subject first cohort was the roughly 130-subject validation cohort, to which the donors belonged. The CDR3 is 16 residues long. V lost 0 bases to trimming and J lost 4 bases, with 14 bases between them. The germline gives CDR1 SGDLS, CDR2 YYNGEE. Clones were read by immunoSEQ multiplex PCR, and TCRdb kept only the in-frame ones, dropping some. The sample shows 150,000 to 200,000 clones, around 81% of them seen only once. The chain couples TRBV9 to TRBJ1-3, with D perhaps matching TRBD1 (6 bases). This TCR derives from a young man in good health and CMV-seropositive. What was sequenced was PBMCs. CDR3 in DNA: TGTGCCAGCAGCGTAGCTCTAGGGGGAATGGGAAACACCATATATTTT. Translating gives CASSVALGGMGNTIYF.